The present T cell receptor (beta chain) was sequenced within a study of blood T cell repertoires in COVID-19 (dated by TCRdb to about 2020). General notes on the study: Samples covering the acute and convalescent phases of COVID-19 were provided by collaborators in the United States, Italy and Spain. A de-identified subject ID, COVID-19 status, age in years and sex were almost always included in the sample metadata. The material from the prospective study consisted of cDNA or gDNA derived from T cells, B-cell-depleted T cells, or PBMCs. Subjects who had been exposed to COVID-19, were actively infected with it, or had recovered from it provided the deeply sampled blood TCRbeta repertoires that made up the dataset. Where HLA class I and class II types were available, the types were taken from metadata supplied by the sample provider, not from assay-based typing. Samples came from the ongoing ImmuneRACE study (first 160 participants) plus 1,254 subjects from 6 global collaborators. A freely available public database, intended as a resource for researchers studying the immune response to SARS-CoV-2, is where the repertoires were released.

In regard to this clone: The antigen this receptor binds is unknown. The input lacks base qualities; no much larger clone sits a single base away.

Relative to germline, V is missing 5 bases and J is missing 3 bases, with 5 bases of the junction outside any gene match. From the cysteine up to the phenylalanine, the CDR3 has a length of 16 residues. Only CDR3 DNA remains: 48 bases, in frame from the first base. CDR1 MDHEN and CDR2 SYDVKM were looked up in the germline V gene. Each collaborating institution followed its own protocols to collect whole blood in K2EDTA tubes. For TCRbeta analysis, collaborators shipped samples in one of three forms: frozen whole blood, isolated PBMCs, or DNA extracted from either of those sample types. TCRbeta CDR3 regions were amplified from genomic DNA using the immunoSEQ Assay, a bias-controlled multiplex PCR. Per the source publication's procedure: The number of nucleated cells in each sample was estimated by amplification of reference gene primers within the assay. Sequence reads were collapsed and filtered to measure the absolute abundance of every unique TCRbeta CDR3 rearrangement. For each sample, productive Simpson clonality was calculated as the square root of Simpson's diversity index across productive rearrangements. The source is immuneACCESS, and TCRdb retained only in-frame sequences with V and J called. Part of the clones is not carried over; for the studies checked, unresolved V genes explain less than half of this, and the remainder is unexplained. V, J and clone size were drawn from that table, and D and trimming were deduced from the DNA. The sample records about 270,000 clones, around 81% of which are singletons. The ten largest account for about 3.2% of the sample.

Beyond this particular receptor, the publication reports: The amount of clinical and demographic metadata varied by source and participant and was provided uncurated.

The origin of this receptor is a woman aged 55 to 70 with active or convalescent COVID-19. The sample comprised peripheral blood. This receptor chain uses TRBV28 and TRBJ1-6, with 9 bases matching TRBD1. The CDR3 region: CASSPGQGGYNSPLHF. The DNA sequence reads TGTGCCAGCAGTCCGGGACAGGGTGGCTATAATTCACCCCTCCACTTT.